A selection of T cell receptor beta chains follows, all from one sample in a study of shared clonotypes between healthy human individuals. TCRdb's table, derived via immunoSEQ multiplex PCR, lists solely in-frame clones and lacks some. The table has around 1.6 million clones, around 98% seen once. Source material: naive CD4+ T cells sorted from blood. These receptors originate from a man aged 30-40 years in good health. Each CDR3 is given with its conserved first and last residue. D genes are given only for firm matches. Clone size is stated in some rows and not others, as once, few, many or a class when expanded.

J gene | D gene | V gene | clone size | CDR3 DNA | CDR3 protein
TRBJ2-5 | TRBD1 | TRBV2 | once | TGTGCCAGCAGTCTGGGACAGCCTCAAGAGACCCAGTACTTC | CASSLGQPQETQYF
TRBJ2-7 | TRBD1 | TRBV19 | NA | TGTGCCAGTATCGGGACAGGGATGAGGGAGCAGTACTTC | CASIGTGMREQYF
TRBJ2-1 | TRBD1 | TRBV30 | NA | TGTGCCTGGAGACAGGGGAATGAGCAGTTCTTC | CAWRQGNEQFF
TRBJ2-5 | TRBD2 | TRBV2 | NA | TGTGCCAGCAGTGCACCGGGACTAGCGGAACAAGAGACCCAGTACTTC | CASSAPGLAEQETQYF
TRBJ2-7 | NA | TRBV11-2 | NA | TGTGCCAGCAGCTTAAGTGCGACAGGATACTACGAGCAGTACTTC | CASSLSATGYYEQYF
TRBJ2-7 | NA | TRBV29-1 | NA | TGCAGCTTTAGGGGCTACCTCTCCTACGAGCAGTACTTC | CSFRGYLSYEQYF
TRBJ2-5 | NA | TRBV29-1 | NA | TGCAGCGTTGGTACAGGGAGCGGCGGGGAGACCCAGTACTTC | CSVGTGSGGETQYF
TRBJ2-5 | NA | TRBV5-8 | once | TGTGCCAGCAGCCGGGGATTTGAACGGCGGGAGACCCAGTACTTC | CASSRGFERRETQYF
TRBJ1-4 | TRBD1 | TRBV27 | NA | TGTGCCAGCAGTTCGGACAGGGGGATTAGTGAAAAACTGTTTTTT | CASSSDRGISEKLFF
TRBJ2-7 | NA | TRBV7-9 | NA | TGTGCCAGCAGTTTAACAGAGGACGAGCAGTACTTC | CASSLTEDEQYF
TRBJ1-4 | TRBD1 | TRBV4-1 | NA | TGCGCCAGCAGCCCTCGACAGGGCGGGAATGAAAAACTGTTTTTT | CASSPRQGGNEKLFF
TRBJ2-1 | NA | TRBV27 | NA | TGTGCCAGCAGTTGGTCTACCTCATACAATGAGCAGTTCTTC | CASSWSTSYNEQFF
TRBJ2-2 | NA | TRBV18 | NA | TGTGCCAGCTCACCACCGGAGGGGCTAGGCACCGGGGAGCTGTTTTTT | CASSPPEGLGTGELFF
TRBJ2-3 | TRBD2 | TRBV7-3 | NA | TGTGCCAGCAGCCAATTGGGCGGGAGTTGGGGCACAGATACGCAGTATTTT | CASSQLGGSWGTDTQYF
TRBJ2-1 | TRBD2 | TRBV7-3 | NA | TGTGCCAGCAGCCTCCAGGGGCGCCGGGGGCGGGAGGGCCATAATGAGCAGTTCTTC | CASSLQGRRGREGHNEQFF
TRBJ1-1 | TRBD1 | TRBV27 | NA | TGTGCCAGCAGTCCGGACAGGCTTTCGGGACAGGGGGACACTGAAGCTTTCTTT | CASSPDRLSGQGDTEAFF
TRBJ1-2 | NA | TRBV7-2 | NA | TGTGCCAGCAGCTTAGTAGCCCTGCTGGGGAATGGCTACACCTTC | CASSLVALLGNGYTF
TRBJ2-2 | TRBD2 | TRBV7-3 | NA | TGTGCCAGCAGGGATGTGGGAGGGGCCGGGGAGCTGTTTTTT | CASRDVGGAGELFF
TRBJ2-1 | NA | TRBV4-3 | NA | TGCGCCAGCAGCCATCCCCCCAGCTACAATGAGCAGTTCTTC | CASSHPPSYNEQFF
TRBJ2-2 | NA | TRBV7-6 | once | TGTGCCAGCAGCTGGGTCGATACCGGGAACACCGGGGAGCTGTTTTTT | CASSWVDTGNTGELFF
TRBJ2-5 | NA | TRBV14 | NA | TGTGCCAGCAGCCAGTGGGTCCGCCAAGAGACCCAGTACTTC | CASSQWVRQETQYF
TRBJ2-7 | TRBD1 | TRBV11-2 | NA | TGTGCCAGCAGCTTACTGGGACAGGAACTATCCTACGAGCAGTACTTC | CASSLLGQELSYEQYF